The following is a T cell receptor (beta chain) sequence with its context. V lost 4 bases to trimming and J lost 4 bases, with 13 bases between them. The CDR3 contains 14 residues. Looked up from germline, CDR1 is SEHNR and CDR2 is FQNEAQ (reference sequence). This sample stems from a study of blood T cell repertoires in COVID-19. At the level of the study: The United States, Italy and Spain provided the acute and convalescent COVID-19 samples.

Libraries were prepared by immunoSEQ multiplex PCR; TCRdb keeps only in-frame clonotypes and omits some of them. The sample lists about 200,000 clones, about 93% occurring once. This TCR came from a young man with COVID-19, enrolled during active disease. The chain recombines TRBV7-9 with TRBJ1-2; tentative D call: TRBD1 (5 bases). What was sequenced was peripheral blood. As DNA, the CDR3 is TGTGCCAGCAGCTCGGGACTTTCCGCCTATGGCTACACCTTC. Translation: CASSSGLSAYGYTF.